Shown below are 5 T cell receptor beta chains from a single sample sequenced in a study of T-cell reconstitution after alpha-beta-depleted transplantation in children. Library preparation (for TCRbeta) was performed with unique molecular identifiers. TCRdb reprocessed the PCR reads via MiXCR and lists one record per CDR3 protein. The sample has about 540,000 distinct CDR3 sequences, around 16% seen once; the top ten hold more than 2.5%. Sample: PBMCs from the stem cell graft donor, taken from the stem cell graft. The receptors were gathered from a human donor who donated a stem cell graft to a child with acute lymphoblastic leukemia.

The sample holds a few counts of this clonotype. The V gene is TRBV20-1, the J gene TRBJ2-7, with a weak D call TRBD1 (5 bases). The germline V and J ends were trimmed by 4 bases and 2 bases, with 9 bases remaining between them. The CDR3 covers 12 residues. The germline gives CDR1 DFQATT, CDR2 SNEGSKA (reference sequence). The CDR3 nucleotides read TGCAGTGCTACGGACAATACCTACGAGCAGTACTTC. Its protein product is CSATDNTYEQYF.

The CDR3 protein is CSGLGGRGEQYF. The CDR3 DNA reads TGCAGCGGGCTGGGGGGCAGGGGCGAGCAGTACTTC. This chain connects TRBV29-1 to TRBJ2-7, with D possibly called TRBD1 or TRBD2 (6 bases each). V was clipped by 7 bases and J by 6 bases, with 16 bases between them. There are 12 residues in the CDR3. Germline V CDR1 and CDR2: SQVTM, ANQGSEA.

The chain has TRBV6-1 and TRBJ2-2; D is possibly TRBD1 or TRBD2 (5 bases each). Trimming left V 6 bases short and J 1 base short, with 24 bases between. In germline, CDR1 is MNHNS, CDR2 SASEGT. The CDR3 consists of 19 residues. The CDR3 is CASSPEEGTSRWNTGELFF. Here the CDR3 DNA reads TGTGCCAGCAGCCCAGAAGAGGGGACGTCTCGATGGAACACCGGGGAGCTGTTTTTT.

In its sample, this clonotype was seen once. This chain links TRBV4-1 with TRBJ2-3; D perhaps matches TRBD2 (5 bases). The CDR3 contains 18 residues. Germline V gene data show CDR1 as MGHRA and CDR2 as YSYEKL. The V end lost 1 base, the J end lost 0 bases, and 17 bases lay between the germline ends. CDR3 nucleotide sequence: TGCGCCAGCAGCCAAGGGCCCAATGGAGAGGGTAGCACAGATACGCAGTATTTT. Amino acids: CASSQGPNGEGSTDTQYF.

This clonotype was detected a few times. This rearrangement joins TRBV20-1 to TRBJ2-3; the D call may be TRBD1 or TRBD2 (6 bases each). In germline, CDR1 is DFQATT, CDR2 SNEGSKA (reference sequence). Between the trimmed V and J ends, which lost 1 base and 1 base, there was a span of 21 bases. This CDR3 is built from 18 residues. The CDR3 protein is CSARVWKSGASGTDTQYF. The CDR3 nucleotides are TGCAGTGCTAGAGTTTGGAAATCGGGGGCCTCCGGCACAGATACGCAGTATTTT.